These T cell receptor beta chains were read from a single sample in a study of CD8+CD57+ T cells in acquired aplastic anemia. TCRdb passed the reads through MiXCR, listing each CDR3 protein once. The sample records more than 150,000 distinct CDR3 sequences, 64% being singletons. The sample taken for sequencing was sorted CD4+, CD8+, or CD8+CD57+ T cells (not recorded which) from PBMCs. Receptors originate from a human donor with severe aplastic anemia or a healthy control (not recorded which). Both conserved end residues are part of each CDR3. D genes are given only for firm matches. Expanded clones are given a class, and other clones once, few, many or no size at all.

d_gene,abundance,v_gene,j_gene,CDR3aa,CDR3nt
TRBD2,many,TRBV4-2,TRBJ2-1,CASSQDLPSGEYNEQFF,TGTGCCAGCAGCCAAGATCTCCCAAGCGGGGAATACAATGAGCAGTTCTTC
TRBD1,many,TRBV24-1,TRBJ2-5,CATSGTDPLETQYF,TGTGCCACCAGCGGGACAGACCCTTTGGAGACCCAGTACTTC
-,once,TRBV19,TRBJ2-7,CASSSAWDRPYEQYF,TGTGCCAGTAGTTCAGCCTGGGATCGGCCCTACGAGCAGTACTTC
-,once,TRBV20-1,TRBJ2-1,CSARGSEGGTRKQFF,TGCAGTGCTCGGGGTAGCGAAGGGGGGACACGAAAGCAGTTCTTC
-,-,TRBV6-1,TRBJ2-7,CASSEARMAYEQYF,TGTGCCAGCAGTGAAGCTCGGATGGCCTACGAGCAGTACTTC
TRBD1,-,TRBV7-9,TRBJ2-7,CASSQRTGTYEQYF,TGTGCCAGCAGCCAGAGGACAGGGACCTACGAGCAGTACTTC
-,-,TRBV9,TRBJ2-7,CASSGWTADYEQYF,TGTGCCAGCAGCGGATGGACAGCGGACTACGAGCAGTACTTC
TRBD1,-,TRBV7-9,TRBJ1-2,CASSPGQGGFGYTF,TGTGCCAGCAGCCCGGGACAGGGGGGATTTGGCTACACCTTC
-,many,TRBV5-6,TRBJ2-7,CASSGTSPEQYF,TGTGCCAGCAGCGGCACTAGTCCCGAGCAGTACTTC
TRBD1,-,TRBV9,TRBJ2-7,CASSEGGTGAYEQYF,TGTGCTAGCAGCGAAGGGGGGACAGGGGCCTACGAGCAGTACTTC
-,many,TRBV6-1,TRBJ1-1,CASSAVQGFAYTEAFF,TGTGCCAGCAGTGCTGTACAGGGCTTTGCGTATACTGAAGCTTTCTTT
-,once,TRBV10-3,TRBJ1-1,CAISLSDAEAFF,TGCGCCATCAGTCTATCAGACGCTGAAGCTTTCTTT
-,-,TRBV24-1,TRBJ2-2,CATSDLPGELFF,TGTGCCACCAGTGATTTACCCGGGGAGCTGTTTTTT
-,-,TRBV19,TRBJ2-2,CASTPEAAGELFF,TGTGCCAGCACCCCCGAGGCTGCGGGGGAGCTGTTTTTT
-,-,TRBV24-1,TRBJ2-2,CATSDSRGDEQYFGELFF,-
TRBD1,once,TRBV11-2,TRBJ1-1,CASSSGQGANTEAFF,TGTGCCAGCAGTTCGGGACAGGGGGCGAACACTGAAGCTTTCTTT
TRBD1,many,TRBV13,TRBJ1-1,CASSPDRGTEAFF,TGTGCCAGCAGCCCGGACAGGGGCACTGAAGCTTTCTTT
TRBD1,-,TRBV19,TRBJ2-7,CASSPRGRDGGYEQYF,TGTGCCAGTAGTCCCAGGGGGCGCGATGGGGGCTACGAGCAGTACTTC
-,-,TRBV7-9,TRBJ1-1,CASSLRGGEMNTEAFF,TGTGCCAGCAGCTTGCGGGGGGGGGAAATGAACACTGAAGCTTTCTTT
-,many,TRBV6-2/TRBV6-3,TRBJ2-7,CASSYSGRTDEQYF,TGTGCCAGCAGTTACTCCGGCAGGACGGACGAGCAGTACTTC
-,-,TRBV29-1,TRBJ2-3,CSVHGGRGDTQYF,TGCAGCGTTCACGGGGGCCGAGGAGATACGCAGTATTTT
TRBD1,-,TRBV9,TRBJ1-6,CASNRDRGTSGSYNSPLHF,TGTGCCAGCAACCGGGACAGGGGTACTAGCGGCTCCTATAATTCACCCCTCCACTTT
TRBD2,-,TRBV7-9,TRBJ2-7,CASSPSGGNEQYF,TGTGCCAGCAGTCCTAGCGGGGGGAACGAGCAGTACTTC
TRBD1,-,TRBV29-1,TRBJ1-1,CSVEEGARTEAFF,TGCAGCGTTGAGGAGGGGGCAAGAACTGAAGCTTTCTTT
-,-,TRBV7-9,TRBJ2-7,CASSGNSYEQYF,TGTGCCAGCAGCGGAAACTCCTACGAGCAGTACTTC
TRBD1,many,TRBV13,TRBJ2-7,CASSVGTGQYYEQYF,TGTGCCAGCAGCGTAGGGACAGGACAATACTACGAGCAGTACTTC
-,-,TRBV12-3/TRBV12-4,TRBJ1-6,CASSQQQHNSPLHF,TGTGCCAGCAGTCAACAGCAACATAATTCACCCCTCCACTTT
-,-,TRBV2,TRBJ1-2,CASSGGDRGYGYTF,TGTGCCAGCAGTGGAGGGGACCGTGGCTATGGCTACACCTTC
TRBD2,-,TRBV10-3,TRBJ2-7,CASSALAGTYEQYF,TGTGCCAGCAGTGCCCTAGCGGGAACATACGAGCAGTACTTC